Sequencing of this T cell receptor (beta chain) was carried out in a study of blood T cell repertoires in COVID-19. Overall study: The analysed material was cDNA or gDNA that came from T cells, B-cell-depleted T cells, or PBMCs.

The CDR3 runs 16 residues. V was clipped by 3 bases and J by 2 bases; unmatched bases: 3. The germline CDR1 and CDR2 sequences are LNHDA and SQIVND (reference sequence). In the study's own analysis: Cell counts per sample came from amplifying reference gene primers. Assay: immunoSEQ multiplex PCR; the TCRdb copy retains only in-frame clones and omits some. V and J calls and clone size are as listed in that table; D and trimming were resolved from the DNA. The table includes about 87,000 clones, about 79% detected once. This receptor was taken from a woman between 50 and 59 years old with acute or convalescent COVID-19. The J gene is TRBJ2-2, the V gene TRBV19, with 10 nucleotides matching TRBD2. Sequencing input: peripheral blood. The CDR3 loop reads CASSIRTSGNTGELFF. The CDR3 coding sequence is TGTGCCAGTAGTATCCGGACTAGCGGAAACACCGGGGAGCTGTTTTTT.